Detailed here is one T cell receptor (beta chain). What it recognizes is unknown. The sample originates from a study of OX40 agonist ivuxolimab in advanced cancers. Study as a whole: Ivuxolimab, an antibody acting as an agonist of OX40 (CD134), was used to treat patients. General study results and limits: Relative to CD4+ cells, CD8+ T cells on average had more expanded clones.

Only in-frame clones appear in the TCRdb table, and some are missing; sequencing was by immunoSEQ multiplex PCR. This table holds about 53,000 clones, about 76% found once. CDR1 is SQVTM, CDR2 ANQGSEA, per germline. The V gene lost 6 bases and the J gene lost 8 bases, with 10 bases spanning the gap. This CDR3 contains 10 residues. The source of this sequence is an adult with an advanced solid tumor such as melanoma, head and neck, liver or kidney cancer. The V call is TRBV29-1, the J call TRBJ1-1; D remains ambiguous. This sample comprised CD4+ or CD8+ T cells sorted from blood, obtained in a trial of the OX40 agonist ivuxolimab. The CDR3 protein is CSVGVPEAFF. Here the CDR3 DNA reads TGCAGCGTCGGGGTACCCGAAGCTTTCTTT. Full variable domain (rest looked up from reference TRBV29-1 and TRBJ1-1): SAVISQKPSRDICQRGTSLTIQCQVDSQVTMMFWYRQQPGQSLTLIATANQGSEATYESGFVIDKFPISRPNLTFSTLTVSNMSPEDSSIYLCSVGVPEAFFGQGTRLTVV.